The clone carrying this T cell receptor (beta chain) was recorded at least ten times. No antigen is known for it. This entry is derived from a study of early T cells in non-severe SARS-CoV-2 infection. Study overall: Chains were not paired, and sequencing was done on bulk RNA from unsorted whole blood. General study results and limits: There was a bias toward anti-spike CD8 responses in VDJdb matching, which missed private and CD4 specificities.

Individual cDNA molecules were tagged with unique molecular identifiers. TCRdb redid the calling of the 5' RACE reads with MiXCR, one entry per CDR3 protein. The sample holds around 63,000 distinct CDR3 sequences, more than 8.5% seen once. This sequence originates from an adult who was a healthcare worker with PCR-confirmed SARS-CoV-2 infection or an uninfected control (not recorded which). Sequenced here: whole blood, sampled at baseline.

CDR3 DNA: TGCGCCAGCAGCCAAGTGGCCGTTCTGGGCAATCAGCCCCAGCATTTT. Protein product: CASSQVAVLGNQPQHF. The chain couples TRBV4-1 to TRBJ1-5; D uncertain. Germline lookup yields CDR1 MGHRA and CDR2 YSYEKL. This CDR3 has 16 residues. Trimming took 1 base from V and 2 from J, leaving 12 bases between them.